The 30 T cell receptor beta chains given below trace back to one sample, sequenced in a study of cytomegalovirus exposure and HLA in healthy donors. Both 60 Vbeta primers and 13 Jbeta primers went into the PCR. Sequenced by immunoSEQ multiplex PCR; TCRdb stores in-frame clones only, minus some. Seen here are hundreds of thousands of clones, approximately 80% observed once, and the top ten hold about 0.6%. What was sequenced was PBMCs. The origin of the receptors is a woman aged 40 to 55 in good health and CMV-seronegative.

In regard to this clone: At one end the junction does not follow the germline gene, possibly because of a read error. The chain has TRBV7-7 and TRBJ2-5; TRBD2 matches 7 bases. The CDR3 loop spans 16 amino acids. Germline CDR1 SSHAT, CDR2 FNYEAQ (reference sequence). CDR3 sequence (DNA): TGTGCTAGCAGCTTGGTAGCGGGCAGCGAACAAGAGACCCAGTACTTC. Its translation is CASSLVAGSEQETQYF.

The genes are TRBV28 and TRBJ1-2; TRBD1 matches at 8 bases. The CDR3 is 15 amino acids. CDR1 and CDR2 (germline): MDHEN, SYDVKM. With V trimmed by 3 bases and J by 6 bases, 9 bases remained unmatched. The CDR3 is CASSFFRRTGNGYTF. CDR3 DNA sequence: TGTGCCAGCAGTTTTTTTCGTAGGACAGGGAATGGCTACACCTTC.

V gene TRBV9 combines with J gene TRBJ2-5, with D unclear. The V gene's germline CDR1 is SGDLS and CDR2 YYNGEE. The CDR3 extends over 13 amino acids. With 2 bases removed from V and 4 bases from J, the gap between germline ends came to 9 bases. The CDR3 loop reads CASSVHPRETQYF. CDR3 DNA: TGTGCCAGCAGCGTGCATCCGAGAGAGACCCAGTACTTC.

As regards this clone: Additional DNA sequences in this sample encode the identical CDR3. The rearrangement links TRBV4-2 to TRBJ2-3; TRBD2 matches 9 bases. This CDR3 has 16 residues. CDR1 and CDR2 (germline): LGHNA, YNFKEQ. The J segment lost 3 bases and the V segment lost 0 bases, leaving 4 bases of the junction unmatched. The CDR3 DNA reads TGTGCCAGCAGCCAAGAGCGGGGGGGCCGGACAGATACGCAGTATTTT. Translated, it gives CASSQERGGRTDTQYF.

In regard to this clone: The junction and the germline gene differ at one end; a read error may be behind it. The rearrangement links TRBV7-9 to TRBJ1-2; the D is unclear. Germline lookup yields CDR1 SEHNR and CDR2 FQNEAQ (reference sequence). The CDR3 runs 12 residues. CDR3 DNA sequence: TGTTCCAGCAGCTTATCTGGTGGAGGTTTCGCCTTC. It codes for CSSSLSGGGFAF.

This clone was found once. The rearrangement uses TRBV6-6 and TRBJ1-2; possible D gene TRBD1, 5 bases. The CDR3 contains 16 residues. The germline V gene encodes CDR1 MNHNY and CDR2 SVGAGI (reference sequence). The ends were cut back, 2 bases at V and 3 bases at J, with 16 bases in the middle. CDR3 in DNA: TGTGCCAGCAGTTACGGGGCGCAGGGATCGTACTATGGCTACACCTTC. Residues: CASSYGAQGSYYGYTF.

With regard to this clone: Its ends do not fully match the called genes, so a read error is possible. The rearrangement joins TRBV2 to TRBJ1-4; 7 nucleotides agree with TRBD1. Germline values: CDR1 SNHLY, CDR2 FYNNEI. The CDR3 spans 13 residues. CDR3 amino acids: CASSVGTAASGVF. The CDR3, as DNA: TGTGCCAGCAGTGTCGGGACAGCGGCTAGTGGGGTTTTT.

The chain employs TRBV5-1 and TRBJ1-3; perhaps TRBD1 as D (6 bases). V was cut by 1 base and J by 4 bases, with 18 bases left in between. CDR1 and CDR2 from the germline V gene are SGHRS and YFSETQ. CDR3 length: 17 amino acids. The CDR3 reads CASSLQVQGFSGNTIYF. In nucleotides, the CDR3 is TGCGCCAGCAGCTTGCAAGTACAGGGTTTCTCGGGAAACACCATATATTTT.

Only one count was recorded for this clone. V gene TRBV30 combines with J gene TRBJ2-7; 10 nucleotides agree with TRBD1. The V segment lost 0 bases and the J segment 3 bases; nucleotides outside the gene matches: 5. This CDR3 region has 15 residues. Germline V gives CDR1 GTSNPN, CDR2 SVGIG (reference sequence). This CDR3 is CAWSVGTGVFYEQYF. In DNA, the CDR3 is TGTGCCTGGAGTGTTGGGACAGGGGTCTTCTACGAGCAGTACTTC.

The rearrangement joins TRBV2 to TRBJ2-1, with TRBD1 as a possible D gene (6 bases). The CDR3 has 17 amino acids. Germline loops: CDR1 SNHLY, CDR2 FYNNEI. The V end lost 6 bases, the J end lost 9 bases, and 27 bases lay between the germline ends. CDR3 residues: CASSSQPTGILFGEQFF. For the CDR3, the DNA is TGTGCCAGCAGCTCACAACCTACAGGGATTTTATTCGGTGAGCAGTTCTTC. The whole variable domain, remainder taken from reference TRBV2 and TRBJ2-1, is EPEVTQTPSHQVTQMGQEVILRCVPISNHLYFYWYRQILGQKVEFLVSFYNNEISEKSEIFDDQFSVERPDGSNFTLKIRSTKLEDSAMYFCASSSQPTGILFGEQFFGPGTRLTVL.

The chain links TRBV7-8 to TRBJ2-2; 12 bases are shared with TRBD2. This CDR3 is 17 amino acids long. Germline trimming cut 5 bases from V and 1 base from J; bases unmatched to any gene: 5. Per germline, CDR1 SGHVS and CDR2 FQNEAQ. The CDR3 DNA reads TGTGCCAGCAGCCTCGGACTAGCGGGACTGAACACCGGGGAGCTGTTTTTT. It encodes CASSLGLAGLNTGELFF.

V usage is TRBV7-9 and J usage is TRBJ1-4, with 8 bases fitting TRBD1. There are 15 residues in the CDR3. V gave up 6 bases and J gave up 8 bases; unmatched junction bases: 11. Germline V gene lookup returns CDR1 SEHNR and CDR2 FQNEAQ (reference sequence). The CDR3 loop is CASSATGALEEKLFF. As DNA, the CDR3 is TGTGCCAGCAGTGCGACAGGGGCTCTAGAGGAAAAACTGTTTTTT.

This chain links TRBV9 with TRBJ2-1; 10 bases line up with TRBD2. V lost 1 base to trimming and J lost 2 bases; unmatched junction nucleotides: 3. This CDR3 has 16 amino acids. Germline assignment: CDR1 SGDLS and CDR2 YYNGEE. CDR3 region: CASSVLAGVPYNEQFF. The CDR3 nucleotides read TGTGCCAGCAGCGTACTAGCGGGGGTACCCTACAATGAGCAGTTCTTC.

This rearrangement joins TRBV5-6 to TRBJ2-3; 9 bases match TRBD2. Trimming at V came to 0 bases and at J to 8 bases, leaving 4 bases not matched to a gene. The CDR3 extends over 14 amino acids. The germline V gene encodes CDR1 SGHDT and CDR2 YYEEEE. Here the CDR3 reads CASSLGILAGTQYF. The CDR3 DNA follows: TGTGCCAGCAGCTTGGGGATACTAGCGGGTACGCAGTATTTT.

The chain carries TRBV5-1 and TRBJ2-5; D ambiguous. The J call is uncertain, as TRBJ2-7 better fits the DNA end. CDR1 is SGHRS and CDR2 is YFSETQ in the germline V gene. The CDR3 sequence is 13 residues long. The chain's CDR3 is CASSLGVDYEQYF. As DNA, the CDR3 is TGCGCCAGCAGCTTGGGGGTCGACTACGAGCAGTACTTC.

This rearrangement joins TRBV5-4 to TRBJ2-3, with D possibly TRBD1 on 5 matching bases. V was shortened by 0 bases and J by 2 bases, with 16 bases between the two germline ends. Germline V gene lookup returns CDR1 SGHNT and CDR2 YYREEE (reference sequence). The CDR3 is 17 residues long. CDR3 nucleotide sequence: TGTGCCAGCAGCTTGGTGGCAGGGAAGTACTTCACAGATACGCAGTATTTT. Encoded protein: CASSLVAGKYFTDTQYF.

The rearrangement links TRBV2 to TRBJ1-3; a weak D match, TRBD1 (6 bases). CDR3 length: 16 residues. CDR1 SNHLY and CDR2 FYNNEI come from the germline V gene. V lost 0 bases, J lost 5 bases, and 14 bases lay in between. CDR3 sequence (DNA): TGTGCCAGCAGTGAAGCGGGGCAGGGGAGTAGAAACACCATATATTTT. Encoded protein: CASSEAGQGSRNTIYF.

The chain uses TRBV5-1 and TRBJ2-7; 9 positions match TRBD1. The CDR3 loop spans 15 amino acids. With 1 base clipped from V and 6 bases from J, the junction kept 8 bases outside the gene matches. The germline V gene encodes CDR1 SGHRS and CDR2 YFSETQ. The CDR3 nucleotides are TGCGCCAGCAGCTTGTCCGGGACAGGGTTAATCGAGCAGTACTTC. Amino acids: CASSLSGTGLIEQYF.

CDR3 protein: CASSQWRSQRDTQYF. The CDR3 coding sequence is TGTGCCAGCAGCCAGTGGAGGTCCCAAAGGGATACGCAGTATTTT. The rearrangement joins TRBV14 to TRBJ2-3; D is perhaps TRBD2 (5 bases). This CDR3 is 15 amino acids long. V dropped 3 bases and J dropped 6 bases, with 16 bases sitting between them. Germline V gives CDR1 SGHDN, CDR2 FVKESK.

The rearrangement links TRBV21-1 to TRBJ1-1; no DNA check was done on the table's D call, TRBD1. TRBV21-1 is annotated as a pseudogene. The CDR3 runs 14 residues. The chain's CDR3 is CASIYDTTNTEAFF. CDR3 in DNA: TGTGCCAGCATCTACGACACCACGAACACTGAAGCTTTCTTT.

The CDR3 is CASRLGNTEAFF. As DNA, the CDR3 is TGCGCCAGCAGACTCGGGAACACTGAAGCTTTCTTT. The chain links TRBV10-2 to TRBJ1-1, with no clear D. The V and J ends lost 6 bases and 1 base respectively, with 6 bases between them. There are 12 residues in the CDR3. CDR1 and CDR2 from the germline V gene are WSHSY and SAAADI.

The CDR3 here is CASSVDPAGPNEKLFF. CDR3 DNA: TGTGCCAGCAGCGTAGATCCGGCGGGCCCTAATGAAAAACTGTTTTTT. This sequence joins TRBV9 and TRBJ1-4; D remains ambiguous. The CDR3 spans 16 residues. V shed 0 bases and J shed 3 bases, with 12 bases lying between them. Germline V gene sequence: CDR1 SGDLS, CDR2 YYNGEE.

The chain couples TRBV2 to TRBJ2-1; 9 bases are shared with TRBD2. The CDR3 runs 18 residues. Per germline, CDR1 SNHLY and CDR2 FYNNEI. The V and J ends lost 0 bases and 7 bases, in that order; junction bases with no gene match: 13. In DNA form, the CDR3 reads TGTGCCAGCAGTGAAGCTCAGGTGGGCGGGGGGGCCCAGAATGAGCAGTTCTTC. Its translation is CASSEAQVGGGAQNEQFF.

The chain joins TRBV5-4 to TRBJ1-6; no clear D gene. The V gene's germline CDR1 is SGHNT and CDR2 YYREEE (reference sequence). The length of the CDR3 is 13 residues. Trimming removed 0 bases from V and 7 bases from J, with 5 bases in between. This CDR3 is CASSLGGNSPLHF. In nucleotides, the CDR3 is TGTGCCAGCAGCTTGGGAGGGAATTCACCCCTCCACTTT.

This clone was picked up a small number of times. V gene TRBV7-9 combines with J gene TRBJ1-4; D is uncertain. This CDR3 region has 18 residues. Germline CDR1 is SEHNR and CDR2 is FQNEAQ (reference sequence). With 2 bases removed from V and 8 bases from J, the gap between germline ends came to 24 bases. Written as DNA, the CDR3 is TGTGCCAGCAGCTTACCTCTCGTTGTATGCGTAGAGGTCGAAAAACTGTTTTTT. Encoded protein: CASSLPLVVCVEVEKLFF.

The genes are TRBV7-2 and TRBJ2-3; 8 nucleotides match TRBD1. The CDR3 consists of 17 residues. V lost 1 base, J lost 5 bases, and 11 bases stayed unmatched. Looked up from germline, CDR1 is SGHTA and CDR2 is FQGNSA. For the CDR3, the DNA is TGTGCCAGCAGCTTAGAGCTGACAGGGGATTTTAGAGATACGCAGTATTTT. Its translation: CASSLELTGDFRDTQYF.

The V and J genes are TRBV19 and TRBJ1-1, with D perhaps TRBD1 (6 bases). Germline CDR1 and CDR2: LNHDA and SQIVND (reference sequence). Trimming stripped 1 base from V and 1 base from J, with 7 bases between. The CDR3 covers 14 residues. CDR3 sequence (DNA): TGTGCCAGTAGTATAGTACAGGGGAACACTGAAGCTTTCTTT. Translating it yields CASSIVQGNTEAFF.

As to this clone: An end of the junction does not agree with germline; a read error may underlie this. The chain joins TRBV5-1 to TRBJ1-6; a weak D match, TRBD1 (6 bases). Germline CDR1 is SGHRS and CDR2 is YFSETQ. This CDR3 region has 16 residues. CDR3 DNA: TGCGCCAGCAGCTTGGTCCCGACAGGCCATAATCCACCCCTCCACTTT. Amino acids: CASSLVPTGHNPPLHF.

A few counts support this clone. The chain couples TRBV9 to TRBJ2-7; D call uncertain. The V and J ends lost 4 bases and 2 bases respectively, with 10 bases between them. Germline loops: CDR1 SGDLS, CDR2 YYNGEE. The length of the CDR3 is 13 residues. The CDR3 region is CASSPGSAYEQYF. CDR3 nucleotides: TGTGCCAGCAGCCCGGGTTCCGCCTACGAGCAGTACTTC.

A few counts support this clone. The chain recombines TRBV18 with TRBJ1-1, with D hard to call. Trimming removed 1 base at V and 6 bases at J, with 18 bases between. Germline assignment: CDR1 KGHSH and CDR2 LQKENI. The CDR3 spans 16 residues. Here the CDR3 DNA reads TGTGCCAGCTCACCACGGGAGGTGGGTGGAGGCGCTGAAGCTTTCTTT. As protein: CASSPREVGGGAEAFF.